The next 28 T cell receptor beta chains were all read from a single sample in a study of blood T cell repertoires in COVID-19. Some clones are missing from TCRdb's copy, which holds only in-frame ones; the method was immunoSEQ multiplex PCR. Seen here are 150,000 to 200,000 clones, over 85% observed once, and the top ten hold approximately 2%. The sample taken for sequencing was peripheral blood. The receptors shown here come from a woman aged 55-69 years with COVID-19, enrolled during active disease.

V is TRBV29-1 and J is TRBJ2-6; no reliable D call. This CDR3 is 12 amino acids long. Trimming took off 5 bases at V and 2 bases at J, with 4 bases between the two ends. CDR1 and CDR2 (germline): SQVTM, ANQGSEA. The CDR3 loop reads CSVNTGANVLTF. Written as DNA, the CDR3 is TGCAGCGTTAATACTGGGGCCAACGTCCTGACTTTC. The variable domain in full, completed from reference TRBV29-1 and TRBJ2-6, reads SAVISQKPSRDICQRGTSLTIQCQVDSQVTMMFWYRQQPGQSLTLIATANQGSEATYESGFVIDKFPISRPNLTFSTLTVSNMSPEDSSIYLCSVNTGANVLTFGAGSRLTVL.

V is TRBV7-9 and J is TRBJ2-1; 9 bases match TRBD1. The CDR3 length is 16 residues. With V trimmed by 2 bases and J by 6 bases, 8 bases remained unmatched. Germline V CDR1 and CDR2: SEHNR, FQNEAQ (reference sequence). This chain's CDR3 is CASSLTGGAWGNEQFF. In DNA, the CDR3 is TGTGCCAGCAGCTTAACAGGGGGCGCATGGGGCAATGAGCAGTTCTTC. The full variable domain, rest sourced from reference TRBV7-9 and TRBJ2-1, is DTGVSQNPRHKITKRGQNVTFRCDPISEHNRLYWYRQTLGQGPEFLTYFQNEAQLEKSRLLSDRFSAERPKGSFSTLEIQRTEQGDSAMYLCASSLTGGAWGNEQFFGPGTRLTVL.

This clone was recorded once. The J gene is TRBJ1-6, the V gene TRBV7-2; TRBD1 matches 10 bases. The CDR3 extends over 14 amino acids. J lost 8 bases, V lost 5 bases, and 3 bases had no gene match. The germline V gene has CDR1 SGHTA and CDR2 FQGNSA. CDR3 in DNA: TGTGCCAGCAGCCACGGGACAGGGGATTCACCCCTCCACTTT. Protein product: CASSHGTGDSPLHF.

The V and J genes are TRBV19 and TRBJ1-4; 7 bases are shared with TRBD1. Trimming took 6 bases from V and 8 from J; bases not matched to a gene: 3. This CDR3 has 12 amino acids. CDR1 is LNHDA and CDR2 is SQIVND in the germline V gene (reference sequence). The CDR3 is CASSTGAEKLFF. The CDR3 region has the DNA TGTGCCAGTAGCACAGGGGCGGAAAAACTGTTTTTT. The full variable domain, with the rest looked up from reference TRBV19 and TRBJ1-4, is DGGITQSPKYLFRKEGQNVTLSCEQNLNHDAMYWYRQDPGQGLRLIYYSQIVNDFQKGDIAEGYSVSREKKESFPLTVTSAQKNPTAFYLCASSTGAEKLFFGSGTQLSVL.

The J gene is TRBJ2-3, the V gene TRBV6-4; TRBD2 matches at 11 bases. This CDR3 is built from 15 residues. With V trimmed by 3 bases and J by 5 bases, 4 bases remained unmatched. The germline gives CDR1 MRHNA, CDR2 SNTAGT. CDR3 nucleotides: TGTGCCAGCAGTGAGCGGCTAGCGGGGGGAGATACGCAGTATTTT. Its protein product is CASSERLAGGDTQYF.

The chain uses TRBV18 and TRBJ1-1, with a weak D call TRBD1 (5 bases). V shed 6 bases and J shed 3 bases, with 29 bases lying between them. The V gene's germline CDR1 is KGHSH and CDR2 LQKENI. CDR3 length: 19 amino acids. This chain's CDR3 is CASSRNHVPVGAHDTEAFF. The CDR3 DNA is TGTGCCAGCTCTCGGAACCACGTACCGGTTGGGGCACACGACACTGAAGCTTTCTTT.

V usage is TRBV12-5 and J usage is TRBJ2-2; unclear D gene. This CDR3 is 13 amino acids long. V lost 6 bases and J 3 bases, leaving 8 bases between the germline ends. Germline V gene sequence: CDR1 LGHNT, CDR2 FRNRAP. CDR3 sequence: CASGTEYTGELFF. The DNA of the CDR3 is TGTGCTAGTGGAACCGAGTACACCGGGGAGCTGTTTTTT.

Points on this clone: At one of its ends the junction is not consistent with the germline gene, which may arise from a read error. The J gene is TRBJ1-1, the V gene TRBV5-1; D is ambiguous. This CDR3 comprises 15 residues. Germline CDR1 reads SGHRS; CDR2 reads YFSETQ. CDR3 sequence reads: CASILGGGPNTEAFF. The DNA of the CDR3 is TGCGCCAGCATCTTGGGAGGAGGTCCGAACACTGAAGCTTTCTTT.

J is TRBJ1-6 and V is TRBV19; the match to TRBD1 covers 10 bases. V gave up 3 bases and J gave up 9 bases; unmatched junction bases: 14. The CDR3 totals 18 residues. Looked up from germline, CDR1 is LNHDA and CDR2 is SQIVND (reference sequence). This CDR3 reads CASSISTGGSPIGSPLHF. The CDR3 coding sequence is TGTGCCAGTAGTATCTCGACAGGGGGCAGCCCAATAGGTTCACCCCTCCACTTT.

The V call is TRBV6-5, the J call TRBJ1-4; weak D call: TRBD1 (5 bases). V was trimmed by 5 bases and J by 4 bases, leaving 11 bases between them. The germline V gene has CDR1 MNHEY and CDR2 SVGAGI. This CDR3 comprises 14 residues. As DNA, the CDR3 is TGTGCCAGCAGTCAGGGCCTACGTAATGAAAAACTGTTTTTT. Translated: CASSQGLRNEKLFF.

V is TRBV12-3 or TRBV12-4 and J is TRBJ2-3; D gene ambiguous. This CDR3 has 13 amino acids. V was cut by 7 bases and J by 0 bases, with 8 bases left in between. CDR3 sequence reads: CASTLRSTDTQYF. Written as DNA, the CDR3 is TGTGCCAGCACCCTCCGTAGCACAGATACGCAGTATTTT.

This clone was seen once. The chain combines TRBV4-1 with TRBJ1-3; D is uncertain. The CDR3 consists of 16 residues. From germline, CDR1 is MGHRA and CDR2 YSYEKL. Trimming left V 0 bases short and J 0 bases short, with 9 bases between. CDR3 bases: TGCGCCAGCAGCCAAGAAGTTCTATTCTCTGGAAACACCATATATTTT. Residues: CASSQEVLFSGNTIYF.

This chain joins TRBV7-2 and TRBJ2-3, with D perhaps matching TRBD2 (6 bases). The V and J ends lost 3 bases and 3 bases respectively, with 19 bases between them. The CDR3 covers 17 residues. CDR1 is SGHTA and CDR2 is FQGNSA in the germline V gene. The CDR3 bases are TGTGCCAGCAGCTTTAACGGGGGTATGGTACGGACAGATACGCAGTATTTT. Encoded protein: CASSFNGGMVRTDTQYF.

The V call is TRBV30, the J call TRBJ1-2; TRBD1 might be the D (6 bases). The CDR3 length is 13 residues. Trimming shortened V by 4 bases and J by 1 base, and 10 bases separated the two germline ends. The germline V gene encodes CDR1 GTSNPN and CDR2 SVGIG (reference sequence). CDR3 protein: CAWKRDNNYGYTF. CDR3 coding DNA: TGTGCCTGGAAGAGGGACAATAACTATGGCTACACCTTC.

The chain links TRBV7-9 to TRBJ1-1; D uncertain. Deletions cut 1 base from V and 7 bases from J, with 25 bases between. The CDR3 sequence is 18 residues long. Germline V gene sequence: CDR1 SEHNR, CDR2 FQNEAQ (reference sequence). CDR3 in DNA: TGTGCCAGCAGCTTAGTCCGTAGCCAGCTGACCGGTAAGCATGAAGCTTTCTTT. Encoded protein: CASSLVRSQLTGKHEAFF.

The V call is TRBV7-2, the J call TRBJ2-7, with a weak D call TRBD1 (5 bases). The germline V and J ends were trimmed by 5 bases and 1 base, with 15 bases remaining between them. The CDR3 totals 15 residues. Germline CDR1 and CDR2: SGHTA and FQGNSA. CDR3 bases: TGTGCCAGCAGCCTTGACAGAACGAGATCCTACGAGCAGTACTTC. It translates to CASSLDRTRSYEQYF. The full variable domain, completed using reference TRBV7-2 and TRBJ2-7, is GAGVSQSPSNKVTEKGKDVELRCDPISGHTALYWYRQSLGQGLEFLIYFQGNSAPDKSGLPSDRFSAERTGGSVSTLTIQRTQQEDSAVYLCASSLDRTRSYEQYFGPGTRLTVT.

J is TRBJ2-1 and V is TRBV27, with TRBD2 identical over 14 bases. After removal of 6 bases from V and 9 bases from J, the junction contained 13 bases not matched to a gene. Germline V gene lookup returns CDR1 MNHEY and CDR2 SMNVEV (reference sequence). This CDR3 has 17 residues. In DNA, the CDR3 is TGTGCCAGCAGGATCCTGACTAGCGGGGGGGCGGGAGGTGAGCAGTTCTTC. Translation: CASRILTSGGAGGEQFF.

V is TRBV18 and J is TRBJ2-3, with a weak D call TRBD1 (5 bases). The CDR3 loop spans 15 amino acids. Looked up from germline, CDR1 is KGHSH and CDR2 is LQKENI. V was pared by 2 bases and J by 2 bases, with 11 bases between. The CDR3 sequence: CASSPVTGNTDTQYF. The CDR3 DNA sequence: TGTGCCAGCTCACCAGTAACAGGTAACACAGATACGCAGTATTTT. The full variable domain, with the rest looked up from reference TRBV18 and TRBJ2-3, is NAGVMQNPRHLVRRRGQEARLRCSPMKGHSHVYWYRQLPEEGLKFMVYLQKENIIDESGMPKERFSAEFPKEGPSILRIQQVVRGDSAAYFCASSPVTGNTDTQYFGPGTRLTVL.

This clone appeared a single time. The chain carries TRBV11-2 and TRBJ1-1, with D tentatively TRBD1 (6 bases). CDR1 SGHAT and CDR2 FQNNGV come from the germline V gene. The CDR3 has 14 residues. Between the trimmed V and J ends, which lost 1 base and 5 bases, there was a span of 11 bases. In DNA form, the CDR3 reads TGTGCCAGCAGCTTAGCACAGGGAAGGACTGAAGCTTTCTTT. Its translation is CASSLAQGRTEAFF.

This clone came up once. This rearrangement joins TRBV19 to TRBJ1-5, with D uncertain. CDR1 and CDR2 from the germline V gene are LNHDA and SQIVND (reference sequence). The germline V and J ends were trimmed by 5 bases and 1 base, with 15 bases remaining between them. This CDR3 comprises 16 residues. This chain's CDR3 is CASSQVGQFSNQPQHF. CDR3 coding DNA: TGTGCCAGTAGTCAGGTGGGCCAGTTCAGCAATCAGCCCCAGCATTTT. Drawing the rest from reference TRBV19 and TRBJ1-5, the complete variable domain is DGGITQSPKYLFRKEGQNVTLSCEQNLNHDAMYWYRQDPGQGLRLIYYSQIVNDFQKGDIAEGYSVSREKKESFPLTVTSAQKNPTAFYLCASSQVGQFSNQPQHFGDGTRLSIL.

The J gene is TRBJ1-3, the V gene TRBV27; D perhaps matches TRBD1 (5 bases). Between the trimmed V and J ends, which lost 3 bases and 7 bases, there was a span of 10 bases. Germline V gene lookup returns CDR1 MNHEY and CDR2 SMNVEV (reference sequence). The CDR3 covers 13 residues. CDR3 protein: CASSLAGGNTIYF. DNA for the CDR3: TGTGCCAGCAGTTTGGCGGGGGGGAACACCATATATTTT.

The sample holds one count of this clone. The CDR3 nucleotides are TGTGCCATCAGTGACCGACTAGTTCAAGAGACCCAGTACTTC. Its translation: CAISDRLVQETQYF. This rearrangement joins TRBV10-3 to TRBJ2-5, with D possibly being TRBD2 (6 bases). The germline CDR1 and CDR2 sequences are ENHRY and SYGVKD. The CDR3 consists of 14 residues. V lost 3 bases and J lost 2, with 10 bases in between.

This clone was detected once. The chain couples TRBV5-5 to TRBJ2-1; D may be TRBD1 (5 bases). The CDR3 extends over 15 amino acids. Germline CDR1 SGHKS, CDR2 YYEKEE (reference sequence). Trimming stripped 2 bases from V and 4 bases from J, with 13 bases between. CDR3: CASSLETGRYNEQFF. In DNA, the CDR3 is TGTGCCAGCAGCTTAGAAACAGGCCGGTACAATGAGCAGTTCTTC.

This chain uses TRBV9 with TRBJ1-1; D is undetermined. Germline V gene lookup returns CDR1 SGDLS and CDR2 YYNGEE. V was cut by 2 bases and J by 3 bases, with 8 bases left in between. The CDR3 loop spans 13 amino acids. As DNA, the CDR3 is TGTGCCAGCAGCGTCACAGCTGACACTGAAGCTTTCTTT. The encoded protein is CASSVTADTEAFF.

The chain uses TRBV18 and TRBJ2-7, with D possibly being TRBD2 (6 bases). CDR1 and CDR2 (germline): KGHSH, LQKENI. There are 12 residues in the CDR3. V lost 3 bases to trimming and J lost 7 bases, with 10 bases between them. Here the CDR3 DNA reads TGTGCCAGCTCACCTGGGGCGGGAGAGCAGTACTTC. It specifies CASSPGAGEQYF.

The V call is TRBV9, the J call TRBJ2-3; 13 nucleotides align to TRBD2. V shed 4 bases, J shed 5 bases, and the junction held 7 bases outside the gene matches. Germline lookup yields CDR1 SGDLS and CDR2 YYNGEE. This CDR3 spans 16 amino acids. CDR3 residues: CASSPPGLAGQDTQYF. The CDR3 coding sequence is TGTGCCAGCAGCCCTCCGGGACTAGCGGGGCAAGATACGCAGTATTTT.

V is TRBV7-9 and J is TRBJ2-2; 7 bases align to TRBD1. CDR1 and CDR2 from the germline V gene are SEHNR and FQNEAQ (reference sequence). The CDR3 has 17 amino acids. The V and J ends lost 1 base and 4 bases, in that order; junction bases with no gene match: 9. The CDR3 bases are TGTGCCAGCAGCTTAGTAGGGGGCGGTCGGTCCACCGGGGAGCTGTTTTTT. Translation gives CASSLVGGGRSTGELFF.

The V gene is TRBV14, the J gene TRBJ2-4; D possibly corresponds to TRBD2 (5 bases). CDR3 length: 15 residues. Per the germline V gene, CDR1 is SGHDN and CDR2 is FVKESK. V lost 4 bases and J lost 8, with 18 bases in between. In nucleotides, the CDR3 is TGTGCCAGCAGCCCTTCCCTGGCGGGTTTGGACATTCAGTACTTC. It specifies CASSPSLAGLDIQYF.